This record covers a single T cell receptor beta chain. These data belong to a study of brain T cells in children with intractable seizures. V dropped 2 bases and J dropped 11; count of bases not matched to a gene: 17. Germline V lookup: CDR1 PRHDT, CDR2 FYEKMQ (reference sequence). The CDR3 loop spans 16 amino acids. Using immunoSEQ multiplex PCR, the repertoire was profiled, and TCRdb retains in-frame clones only, with some absent. The data show a few hundred thousand clones, with 85% to 95% seen just once and roughly 5.8% held by the top ten. As for time point: blood from clinic visit 5 months post-surgery; TSC patient then seizure free. Surgery cases with the highest brain T cell transcript signatures were chosen for sequencing.

Sequenced material: peripheral blood, taken more than 4 months after surgery. The clonotype was recovered from a boy in the first two years of life with tuberous sclerosis and intractable seizures. The V and J genes are TRBV13 and TRBJ1-1, with TRBD1 matching 7 bases. CDR3 DNA sequence: TGTGCCAGCAGCTTAAGCGACAGGGCTGCGAACACTGGGGCTTTCTTT. Translation: CASSLSDRAANTGAFF.